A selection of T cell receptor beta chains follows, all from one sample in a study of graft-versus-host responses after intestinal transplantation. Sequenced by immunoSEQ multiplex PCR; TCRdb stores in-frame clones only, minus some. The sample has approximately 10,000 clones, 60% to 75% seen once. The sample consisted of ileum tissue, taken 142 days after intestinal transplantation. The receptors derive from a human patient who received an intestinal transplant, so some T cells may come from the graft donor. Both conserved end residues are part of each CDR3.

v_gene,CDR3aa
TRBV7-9,CASSSDRGTYGYTF
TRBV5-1,CASSLGEGRILAEAFF
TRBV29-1,CSVASTQNEQYF
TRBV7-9,CASSSRGLDTIYF
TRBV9,CASSGAQAGGGELFF
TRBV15,CATSWGQGVGEQFF
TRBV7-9,CASSSGTSGRVAYEQYF
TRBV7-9,CASSFYYGGGMETQYF
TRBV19,CASSELRRDIYGYTF
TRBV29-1,CSSRGNRGPTDTQYF
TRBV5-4,CASSSTGGGKNIQYF
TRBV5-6,CASSLVNLNIEAFF
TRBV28,CASSLAGATMIQLYGRGPYEQYF
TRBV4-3,CASSQRLAGGRGQFF
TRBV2,CASSEGQPYGYTF
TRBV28,CASIKWTGPFLYEQYF
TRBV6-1,CASSEGDTLYGYTF
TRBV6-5,CASSYQDTQYF
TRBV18,CASSPSFIREADTQYF
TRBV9,CASSVGTQGTEQYF
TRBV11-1,CASTTGGEGDTQYF
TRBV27,CASRPLRSEAFF
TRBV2,CASSPRTSGSGDVTFF
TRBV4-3,CASSPLEDSDTDTQYF
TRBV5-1,CASRNPQGPMNSPLHF
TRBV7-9,CASSPFHQETQYF
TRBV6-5,CASSYTGSGNTIYF
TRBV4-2,CASSQEILQDTDTQYF
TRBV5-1,CASSSEYTQYF
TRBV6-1,CASSEFVGGGETQYF
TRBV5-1,CASSYQVQETQYF
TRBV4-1,CASSHGTSGGAGETQYF
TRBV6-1,CASSTSGEFYEQYF
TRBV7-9,CASSLDRVAQETQYF
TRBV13,CASSYGLGVLYEQYF
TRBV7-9,CASSLREGSYEQYF
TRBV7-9,CASSIGGYQPQHF
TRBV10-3,CAISRTSGSMADTQYF
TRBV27,CASSLSRVAAGELFF
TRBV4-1,CASSQVTGGLGNIQYF
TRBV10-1,CASSESWSRGEQFF
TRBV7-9,CASSLGGQLNVETQYF
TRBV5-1,CASMTSGPTDTQYF
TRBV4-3,CASSLKNTGELFF
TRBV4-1,CASSQEGISWGGLSGVQFF
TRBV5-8,CASSLQGGTEAFF
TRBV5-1,CASSLISGTSSYEQYF
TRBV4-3,CASSLGTGSPEAFF